This TCR beta chain was captured by sequencing in a study of shared clonotypes between healthy human individuals. The wider study: Per donor, CD8 memory used one plate, CD8 naive used two, CD4 memory used three and CD4 naive used three. The study, taken as a whole, reports: Rarefaction curves obtained for sorted subsets showed sequencing incomplete despite large depth. Of the naive CD4 clonotypes, roughly 5.2% were shared across a handful of donors. Investigators expected sequencing depth to affect clonotype sharing among donors.

Data came from immunoSEQ multiplex PCR; TCRdb stores just in-frame clones and leaves some out. The sample includes roughly 2.5 million clones, 90% to 95% seen only once; the top ten take around 0.14%. A note on this clone: Antigen unknown.

Germline V gene sequence: CDR1 SNHLY, CDR2 FYNNEI. This CDR3 has 12 amino acids. Trimming took 6 bases from V and 10 from J; bases not matched to a gene: 7. This receptor was identified in a man between 18 and 35 years old in good health. What was sequenced was naive CD4+ T cells sorted from blood. Subset here: CD45RA+ positively selected. The V call is TRBV2, the J call TRBJ1-2; 8 nucleotides line up with TRBD1. Here the CDR3 DNA reads TGTGCCAGCAGGCCAGGGACAGGCTACTACACCTTC. This translates into CASRPGTGYYTF.